The 26 T cell receptor beta chains below all came from one sample that was sequenced in a study of CD8+CD57+ T cells in acquired aplastic anemia. Genomic DNA was employed as the template in profiling TCR beta VDJ and CDR3. TCRdb analysed the reads with MiXCR anew, one entry per CDR3 protein. The profile shows approximately 200,000 distinct CDR3 sequences, over 60% of them singletons. The specimen sequenced was sorted CD4+, CD8+, or CD8+CD57+ T cells (not recorded which) from PBMCs. The receptor set was obtained from a human donor with severe aplastic anemia or a healthy control (not recorded which).

This clonotype turned up a few times. The V call is TRBV7-6, the J call TRBJ2-7; TRBD1 agrees at 9 bases. With V trimmed by 5 bases and J by 4 bases, 6 bases remained unmatched. Germline V gives CDR1 SGHVS, CDR2 FNYEAQ. This CDR3 comprises 14 residues. CDR3 nucleotides: TGTGCCAGCAGCCCTACAGGGGGCATTTACGAGCAGTACTTC. This sequence encodes CASSPTGGIYEQYF.

This clonotype was seen repeatedly, ten times or more. This rearrangement joins TRBV7-9 to TRBJ1-1; 7 nucleotides agree with TRBD1. The CDR3 contains 13 residues. The junction had 6 bases not matched to a gene; V was cut back by 5 bases and J by 6 bases. Germline V gene sequence: CDR1 SEHNR, CDR2 FQNEAQ (reference sequence). The CDR3 bases are TGTGCCAGCAGCATACAGGGGAGGCCTGAAGCTTTCTTT. Its protein product is CASSIQGRPEAFF.

The chain employs TRBV24-1 and TRBJ2-1; TRBD2 matches at 10 bases. The V segment lost 7 bases and the J segment 2 bases; nucleotides outside the gene matches: 7. The length of the CDR3 is 16 residues. The germline V gene encodes CDR1 KGHDR and CDR2 SFDVKD. Here the CDR3 reads CATSLPGLAAYNEQFF. The CDR3 DNA reads as TGTGCCACCAGCTTGCCAGGACTAGCGGCCTACAATGAGCAGTTCTTC.

This clonotype was detected ten times or more. CDR3 coding DNA: TGTGCCAGCAGTCTTGGACAGGGAAGTGGCTACACCTTC. This sequence encodes CASSLGQGSGYTF. The rearrangement links TRBV7-6 to TRBJ1-2; the match to TRBD1 covers 8 bases. V shed 6 bases, J shed 7 bases, and the junction held 7 bases outside the gene matches. The germline CDR1 and CDR2 sequences are SGHVS and FNYEAQ. The CDR3 covers 13 residues. The variable domain in full, with the rest retrieved from reference TRBV7-6 and TRBJ1-2, is GAGVSQSPRYKVTKRGQDVALRCDPISGHVSLYWYRQALGQGPEFLTYFNYEAQQDKSGLPNDRFSAERPEGSISTLTIQRTEQRDSAMYRCASSLGQGSGYTFGSGTRLTVV.

The chain combines TRBV6-4 with TRBJ2-5; D perhaps matches TRBD1 (6 bases). This CDR3 has 16 amino acids. Trimming removed 2 bases from V and 2 bases from J, with 15 bases in between. Looked up from germline, CDR1 is MRHNA and CDR2 is SNTAGT. Written as DNA, the CDR3 is TGTGCCAGCAGTGACCCATGGACAGAAAGTCAAGAGACCCAGTACTTC. Protein: CASSDPWTESQETQYF.

The V call is TRBV20-1, the J call TRBJ2-3; 7 bases are shared with TRBD2. There are 14 residues in the CDR3. V trimming: 3 bases; J trimming: 4 bases; junction bases outside the gene matches: 7. Germline CDR1 and CDR2: DFQATT and SNEGSKA (reference sequence). The CDR3 region is CSASSPAGSDTQYF. CDR3 DNA sequence: TGCAGTGCTAGTTCCCCAGCGGGGTCAGATACGCAGTATTTT.

The rearrangement links TRBV9 to TRBJ1-1; tentative D call: TRBD1 (6 bases). CDR1 is SGDLS, CDR2 YYNGEE, per germline. Trimming left V 0 bases short and J 4 bases short, with 16 bases between. CDR3 length: 16 amino acids. For the CDR3, the DNA is TGTGCCAGCAGCGTAGTGGGGGCAAGTGTAGGCACTGAAGCTTTCTTT. It codes for CASSVVGASVGTEAFF.

Turning to this clonotype: A read error may account for a junction end that differs from germline. The chain links TRBV7-6 to TRBJ2-7, with a weak D call TRBD1 (6 bases). This CDR3 spans 14 amino acids. Per germline, CDR1 SGHVS and CDR2 FNYEAQ. For the CDR3, the DNA is TGTACCAGCAGCCCCTCTACAGGGTCCTACGAGCAGTACTTC. Protein: CTSSPSTGSYEQYF. The full variable domain, with the rest looked up from reference TRBV7-6 and TRBJ2-7, is GAGVSQSPRYKVTKRGQDVALRCDPISGHVSLYWYRQALGQGPEFLTYFNYEAQQDKSGLPNDRFSAERPEGSISTLTIQRTEQRDSAMYRCTSSPSTGSYEQYFGPGTRLTVT.

V is TRBV6-5 and J is TRBJ2-3; 8 bases fit TRBD2. The CDR3 covers 15 residues. In germline, CDR1 is MNHEY, CDR2 SVGAGI. Trimming removed 6 bases from V and 1 base from J; junction bases left unmatched: 6. CDR3 in DNA: TGTGCCAGCAGCTCGCGGGGGGTCGGCACAGATACGCAGTATTTT. Its protein product is CASSSRGVGTDTQYF.

The chain combines TRBV19 with TRBJ2-5, with D possibly TRBD2 on 6 matching bases. Between the trimmed V and J ends, which lost 3 bases and 1 base, there was a span of 9 bases. The CDR3 has 14 residues. The V gene's germline CDR1 is LNHDA and CDR2 SQIVND (reference sequence). In DNA, the CDR3 is TGTGCCAGTAGTATTGGGGGGTCCCAAGAGACCCAGTACTTC. This translates into CASSIGGSQETQYF.

The gene calls are TRBV5-1 and TRBJ1-1; no firm D call. The CDR3 sequence is 15 residues long. V lost 4 bases, J lost 5 bases, and 18 bases lay in between. Germline CDR1 is SGHRS and CDR2 is YFSETQ. CDR3: CASSKETQTNTEAFF. In DNA form, the CDR3 reads TGCGCCAGCAGCAAAGAGACACAGACTAATACTGAAGCTTTCTTT.

This clonotype was found many times. This chain's CDR3 is CASSPGLSLGETQYF. CDR3 nucleotide sequence: TGTGCCAGCAGCCCCGGGCTCAGTCTCGGCGAGACCCAGTACTTC. The chain joins TRBV7-3 to TRBJ2-5; D is undetermined. V gave up 5 bases and J gave up 5 bases, with 18 bases separating them. The CDR3 consists of 15 residues. CDR1 and CDR2 from the germline V gene are SGHTA and FQGTGA.

The count of this clonotype is one. A junction boundary mismatches the germline segment, possibly from a read error. The V gene is TRBV20-1, the J gene TRBJ2-7; 7 bases fit TRBD2. Germline V CDR1 and CDR2: DFQATT, SNEGSKA (reference sequence). The CDR3 spans 16 residues. CDR3 residues: CSARDHSGRSSHEQYF. DNA of the CDR3: TGCAGTGCTAGAGACCATAGCGGGCGGAGCTCCCACGAGCAGTACTTC.

This clonotype has a handful of counts. The chain joins TRBV20-1 to TRBJ2-7; 7 positions agree with TRBD2. The CDR3 loop spans 13 amino acids. Germline lookup yields CDR1 DFQATT and CDR2 SNEGSKA (reference sequence). The V segment lost 6 bases and the J segment 2 bases; nucleotides outside the gene matches: 7. CDR3 residues: CSAPPSGTYEQYF. The CDR3 DNA reads TGCAGTGCCCCTCCTAGCGGCACCTACGAGCAGTACTTC.

This clonotype has only one observation. The V and J genes are TRBV7-9 and TRBJ2-1; no clear D. The end of the DNA aligns better with TRBJ2-5, so the J call may be wrong. In germline, CDR1 is SEHNR, CDR2 FQNEAQ (reference sequence). CDR3 length: 13 amino acids. The chain's CDR3 is CASFANLQETQYF. CDR3 bases: TGTGCCAGCTTCGCGAACCTCCAAGAGACCCAGTACTTC.

The rearrangement links TRBV20-1 to TRBJ2-1; 11 positions agree with TRBD1. V lost 1 base, J lost 7 bases, and 9 bases stayed unmatched. Germline V gives CDR1 DFQATT, CDR2 SNEGSKA (reference sequence). The CDR3 covers 16 residues. The CDR3 is CSARVLGQGARNEQFF. The CDR3 coding sequence is TGCAGTGCTAGAGTCCTCGGACAGGGGGCGAGGAATGAGCAGTTCTTC.

V gene TRBV10-3 combines with J gene TRBJ2-2; 7 bases align to TRBD2. The CDR3 runs to 12 residues. J gave up 5 bases and V 8 bases, and 2 bases lay outside the gene matches. Germline assignment: CDR1 ENHRY and CDR2 SYGVKD. As DNA, the CDR3 is TGTGCCATCGAGGGACTAACCGGGGAGCTGTTTTTT. It translates to CAIEGLTGELFF.

The chain combines TRBV7-9 with TRBJ2-5; 12 bases fit TRBD1. CDR3 size: 15 residues. V gave up 5 bases and J gave up 2 bases; unmatched junction bases: 3. Germline assignment: CDR1 SEHNR and CDR2 FQNEAQ (reference sequence). The CDR3 region has the DNA TGTGCCAGCAGCCGGGACAGGGGGCCACAAGAGACCCAGTACTTC. Its translation: CASSRDRGPQETQYF.

The genes are TRBV5-1 and TRBJ1-2; D is possibly TRBD1 (6 bases). CDR1 SGHRS and CDR2 YFSETQ come from the germline V gene. The CDR3 is made up of 11 amino acids. V shed 10 bases and J shed 8 bases, with 15 bases lying between them. The CDR3 reads CARGGSGGYTF. The CDR3 nucleotides are TGCGCCCGGGGGGGCTCGGGGGGCTACACCTTC.

Notes on this clonotype: Sequence at one end of the junction differs from germline and may be a read error. This rearrangement joins TRBV7-3 to TRBJ1-2; 12 bases map to TRBD1. Per germline, CDR1 SGHTA and CDR2 FQGTGA. This CDR3 comprises 15 residues. The CDR3 loop reads CDSRSGQGANYGYTF. CDR3 nucleotides: TGTGACAGCAGATCGGGACAGGGGGCCAACTATGGCTACACCTTC.

This clonotype has ten or more counts. The J gene is TRBJ2-5, the V gene TRBV9; tentative D call: TRBD1 (5 bases). Germline-derived CDR1 and CDR2 are SGDLS and YYNGEE. V was shortened by 6 bases and J by 5 bases, with 20 bases between the two germline ends. The CDR3 length is 15 residues. The CDR3 protein is CASNLGSIKGETQYF. CDR3 bases: TGTGCCAGCAATCTGGGATCGATTAAGGGGGAGACCCAGTACTTC.

CDR3 loop: CASSIPGGPYEQYF. DNA of the CDR3: TGTGCCAGCAGCATCCCAGGGGGCCCCTACGAGCAGTACTTC. V usage is TRBV7-8 and J usage is TRBJ2-7; 8 nucleotides agree with TRBD1. With V trimmed by 5 bases and J by 2 bases, 5 bases remained unmatched. The CDR3 has 14 residues. In germline, CDR1 is SGHVS, CDR2 FQNEAQ.

The chain employs TRBV19 and TRBJ2-1; 9 nucleotides line up with TRBD1. There are 16 residues in the CDR3. The V gene's germline CDR1 is LNHDA and CDR2 SQIVND (reference sequence). Germline trimming cut 4 bases from V and 5 bases from J; bases unmatched to any gene: 9. The CDR3 reads CASSTIRDRVDNEQFF. The CDR3 DNA is TGTGCCAGTAGTACTATCCGGGACAGGGTCGACAATGAGCAGTTCTTC.

The V gene is TRBV20-1, the J gene TRBJ2-7; a weak D match, TRBD2 (5 bases). V was clipped by 3 bases and J by 0 bases, with 18 bases between them. Germline V gene data show CDR1 as DFQATT and CDR2 as SNEGSKA (reference sequence). The CDR3 loop spans 16 amino acids. CDR3 loop: CSARDYDGKSSYEQYF. As DNA, the CDR3 is TGCAGTGCTAGGGATTATGACGGGAAGAGCTCCTACGAGCAGTACTTC.

The chain is built from TRBV24-1 and TRBJ2-3; TRBD2 matches at 12 bases. The CDR3 covers 15 residues. The V gene end was trimmed by 3 bases and the J gene end by 4 bases; junction bases not matched to a gene: 1. Looked up from germline, CDR1 is KGHDR and CDR2 is SFDVKD. The CDR3, as DNA: TGTGCCACCAGTGATGGACTAGCGGGACCAGATACGCAGTATTTT. Translation: CATSDGLAGPDTQYF.

The V gene is TRBV7-8, the J gene TRBJ1-2; TRBD1 is a possible D gene (6 bases). Between the trimmed V and J ends, which lost 2 bases and 7 bases, there was a span of 11 bases. CDR3 size: 13 residues. Per germline, CDR1 SGHVS and CDR2 FQNEAQ. DNA for the CDR3: TGTGCCAGCAGCTTAAATCGACAGGCTGGCTACACCTTC. Protein: CASSLNRQAGYTF. The full variable domain, with the rest looked up from reference TRBV7-8 and TRBJ1-2, is GAGVSQSPRYKVAKRGQDVALRCDPISGHVSLFWYQQALGQGPEFLTYFQNEAQLDKSGLPSDRFFAERPEGSVSTLKIQRTQQEDSAVYLCASSLNRQAGYTFGSGTRLTVV.